This T cell receptor (beta chain) was recovered during a study of radiotherapy plus CTLA-4 blockade in lung cancer. The V end was cut by 5 bases, the J end by 7 bases, with 9 bases between. Germline lookup yields CDR1 MNHEY and CDR2 SVGAGI. The CDR3 consists of 12 residues. Some clones are missing from TCRdb's copy, which holds only in-frame ones; the method was immunoSEQ multiplex PCR. The table has about 88,000 clones, 72% seen once. Study-wide findings and caveats: Subsequent to radiotherapy plus ipilimumab, tumor-derived TCR clones underwent expansion in blood. Interferon-beta and early blood T cell clone dynamics reportedly predicted response best.

This clone was observed a few times. Its specificity is not known. This TCR derives from a human donor with non-small cell lung cancer that progressed on radiotherapy plus ipilimumab. The chain has TRBV6-5 and TRBJ1-5, with a possible D match to TRBD1 (6 bases). The sequencing here drew on peripheral blood, taken from a patient treated with radiotherapy plus ipilimumab. The DNA for the CDR3 is TGTGCCAGCAGTCTACAGGGCCAGCCCCAGCATTTT. Amino acids: CASSLQGQPQHF.